This TCR beta chain is drawn from a study of T cells after yellow fever vaccination. The germline CDR1 and CDR2 sequences are SGHNT and YYREEE (reference sequence). The CDR3 consists of 18 residues. V trimming: 0 bases; J trimming: 2 bases; junction bases outside the gene matches: 10. TCRdb passed the 5' RACE reads through MiXCR, listing each CDR3 protein once. This sample yields 450,000 to 550,000 distinct CDR3 sequences, of which 20% to 25% are seen a single time; around 17% belongs to the top ten. The sample here was PBMCs, taken about 21 days after the first yellow fever vaccination. V and J are TRBV5-4 and TRBJ2-5; 10 bases are a match to TRBD1. This receptor was obtained from a man younger than 35 who received the YFV17D yellow fever vaccine. The CDR3 DNA follows: TGTGCCAGCAGCTTGGGGACAGGGGGATTTGTAGGGCAAGAGACCCAGTACTTC. This codes for CASSLGTGGFVGQETQYF.